This T cell receptor (beta chain) stems from a study of T cell repertoires in cytomegalovirus infection. Across the whole study: Public signatures in TCR beta pointed to CMV infection and matching HLA type. Findings and limits, study-wide: Identification of carriers of CMV plus the relevant HLA was achieved through cumulative public TCR beta family frequency.

The length of the CDR3 is 15 residues. Per germline, CDR1 SGHAT and CDR2 FQNNGV. The V end was cut by 5 bases, the J end by 6 bases, with 20 bases between. TCRdb reprocessed the reads with MiXCR, giving one entry per CDR3 protein. The top ten clones hold 7.5% to 9% of a sample with about 360,000 distinct CDR3 sequences, 15% to 20% of them seen once. There are many counts of this clonotype. Antigen unknown. The genes are TRBV11-2 and TRBJ2-7; TRBD2 is a possible D gene (6 bases). The sequence was obtained from a human donor in good health (CMV status not recorded). Some clones in this sample may be carry-over from other donors' samples. The sequenced sample was PBMCs. This CDR3 reads CASSHTRGRYGEQYF. In nucleotides, the CDR3 is TGTGCCAGCAGCCACACCCGGGGGAGGTACGGCGAGCAGTACTTC.